The 16 T cell receptor beta chains reported below all come from one sample, sequenced in a study of blood T cells in healthy people across ages. The use of a sample-barcoded 5' primer and a J-beta primer mix characterized a second PCR of 7 to 11 cycles. TCRdb redid the calling of the 5' RACE reads with MiXCR, one entry per CDR3 protein. The sample has 500,000 to 650,000 distinct CDR3 sequences; about 29% are singletons. These data also featured in a second study, about T cells of mothers and their children.

Source material: blood. The source of these receptors is a boy younger than 10 in good health.

This clonotype was recorded a few times. The chain is built from TRBV24-1 and TRBJ2-1, with no clear D. V lost 3 bases and J 8 bases, leaving 10 bases between the germline ends. The CDR3 contains 13 residues. Germline values: CDR1 KGHDR, CDR2 SFDVKD. DNA for the CDR3: TGTGCCACCAGTGATGGATACGGCCATGAGCAGTTCTTC. It specifies CATSDGYGHEQFF.

There are a few counts of this clonotype. The rearrangement links TRBV5-1 to TRBJ2-3; TRBD2 matches at 10 bases. CDR1 and CDR2 (germline): SGHRS, YFSETQ. This CDR3 spans 15 amino acids. V lost 9 bases to trimming and J lost 3 bases; unmatched junction nucleotides: 10. The CDR3 region is CATRRSGRATDTQYF. The CDR3 DNA reads as TGCGCCACCAGACGGAGCGGGAGGGCGACAGATACGCAGTATTTT. Full variable domain (missing parts from reference TRBV5-1 and TRBJ2-3): KAGVTQTPRYLIKTRGQQVTLSCSPISGHRSVSWYQQTPGQGLQFLFEYFSETQRNKGNFPGRFSGRQFSNSRSEMNVSTLELGDSALYLCATRRSGRATDTQYFGPGTRLTVL.

This clonotype was observed a few times. The chain joins TRBV7-9 to TRBJ2-5; 7 bases are shared with TRBD2. Germline CDR1 SEHNR, CDR2 FQNEAQ (reference sequence). The CDR3 has 13 residues. The V segment lost 4 bases and the J segment 3 bases; nucleotides outside the gene matches: 2. The CDR3 bases are TGTGCCAGCAGCTCACTAGCGAAAGAGACCCAGTACTTC. Translation: CASSSLAKETQYF.

The chain links TRBV20-1 to TRBJ2-5, with TRBD2 as a possible D gene (6 bases). CDR1 and CDR2 from the germline V gene are DFQATT and SNEGSKA (reference sequence). The ends were cut back, 3 bases at V and 3 bases at J, with 14 bases in the middle. This CDR3 has 14 residues. The CDR3 region has the DNA TGCAGTGCTAGGAGGTGGGAGGACGAAGAGACCCAGTACTTC. Translation: CSARRWEDEETQYF.

Concerning this clonotype: The CDR3 ends on some other residue instead of the conserved phenylalanine or tryptophan, so this is likely a read error. The chain is built from TRBV7-2 and TRBJ2-5, with a possible D match to TRBD1 (6 bases). Germline CDR1 reads SGHTA; CDR2 reads FQGNSA. V was cut by 8 bases and J by 5 bases, with 21 bases left in between. This CDR3 region has 15 residues. For the CDR3, the DNA is TGTGCCAGCCGGCCCCCGAACAGGGAAAGGGAGACCCAGTACCTC. Translating it yields CASRPPNRERETQYL.

This clonotype showed up just a few times. V usage is TRBV5-1 and J usage is TRBJ2-1; 9 positions match TRBD2. Germline CDR1 and CDR2: SGHRS and YFSETQ. CDR3 size: 16 residues. Trimming at V came to 0 bases and at J to 3 bases, leaving 4 bases not matched to a gene. The CDR3 nucleotides read TGCGCCAGCAGCTTGGCCGAAGCGGGGGGCTACAATGAGCAGTTCTTC. It yields the protein CASSLAEAGGYNEQFF.

This clonotype was detected a few times. This chain uses TRBV12-3 or TRBV12-4 with TRBJ2-5; 12 bases are a match to TRBD2. The J call may be incorrect, as the DNA end agrees better with TRBJ2-7. The CDR3 covers 14 residues. DNA for the CDR3: TGTGCCAGCAGCCTAGCGGGAGGGTACCACGAGCAGTACTTC. Its protein is CASSLAGGYHEQYF.

The chain is built from TRBV24-1 and TRBJ1-6, with D tentatively TRBD1 (6 bases). V was shortened by 6 bases and J by 0 bases, with 14 bases between the two germline ends. This CDR3 region has 17 residues. Germline V gene lookup returns CDR1 KGHDR and CDR2 SFDVKD. CDR3 coding DNA: TGTGCCACCAGTCATCCGGGACAAAGCTCCTATAATTCACCCCTCCACTTT. Its translation: CATSHPGQSSYNSPLHF.

This clonotype came up a few times. The genes are TRBV12-2 and TRBJ1-5; no check of the table's D call, TRBD1, against the DNA was made. TRBV12-2 is noted as a pseudogene. The CDR3 loop spans 14 amino acids. The chain's CDR3 is CASRLGTPNQPQHF. CDR3 DNA sequence: TGTGCAAGTCGCTTAGGGACACCCAATCAGCCCCAGCATTTT.

This clonotype has only a few counts. The rearrangement links TRBV2 to TRBJ2-2; TRBD1 is a possible D gene (5 bases). The CDR3 is made up of 15 amino acids. The ends were cut back, 6 bases at V and 1 base at J, with 12 bases in the middle. Germline V lookup: CDR1 SNHLY, CDR2 FYNNEI. The CDR3 protein is CASRGATVNTGELFF. CDR3 coding DNA: TGTGCCAGCAGAGGGGCCACGGTGAACACCGGGGAGCTGTTTTTT.

The chain is built from TRBV7-6 and TRBJ1-1, with a weak D call TRBD1 (6 bases). Trimming stripped 2 bases from V and 0 bases from J, with 7 bases between. The CDR3 is 14 amino acids. Germline lookup yields CDR1 SGHVS and CDR2 FNYEAQ. CDR3 protein: CASSLQGLNTEAFF. CDR3 in DNA: TGTGCCAGCAGCTTACAGGGGTTGAACACTGAAGCTTTCTTT.

This clonotype was recorded a few times. Here the CDR3 DNA reads TGTGCCAGCAGTTTATATGGGGTCTACGAGCAGTACTTC. Translating gives CASSLYGVYEQYF. The chain has TRBV28 and TRBJ2-1; no clear D gene. The tail of the sequence fits TRBJ2-7 better, so the J call may be wrong. Per germline, CDR1 MDHEN and CDR2 SYDVKM. This CDR3 is built from 13 residues.

The chain uses TRBV28 and TRBJ2-1; possibly TRBD2 for D (6 bases). The V gene's germline CDR1 is MDHEN and CDR2 SYDVKM. V lost 5 bases and J 10 bases, leaving 21 bases between the germline ends. The CDR3 has 15 amino acids. CDR3 region: CASSLEGTGGREQFF. The CDR3 nucleotides are TGTGCCAGCAGTCTGGAAGGTACAGGAGGGCGCGAGCAGTTCTTC.

Of note for this clonotype: A much larger clone lies a single base off, so this may be a read error. V gene TRBV4-3 combines with J gene TRBJ1-2, with D hard to call. The length of the CDR3 is 16 residues. Germline V lookup: CDR1 LGHNA, CDR2 YSLEER. Trimming pared 0 bases from V and 3 bases from J, leaving 14 bases between. The CDR3 DNA reads TGCGCCAGCAGCCAAGAAGTAGGGCGAGTGCACTATGGCTACACCTTC. It translates to CASSQEVGRVHYGYTF.

In this sample, this clonotype turned up a few times. The genes are TRBV2 and TRBJ1-3; D ambiguous. The germline CDR1 and CDR2 sequences are SNHLY and FYNNEI. V lost 1 base and J lost 0, with 7 bases in between. The CDR3 consists of 15 residues. CDR3 DNA: TGTGCCAGCAGTGAAGGGCAGTTCTCTGGAAACACCATATATTTT. This translates into CASSEGQFSGNTIYF.

The chain recombines TRBV15 with TRBJ2-5, with 7 bases aligning to TRBD1. CDR3 length equals 15 residues. V lost 2 bases, J lost 4 bases, and 7 bases stayed unmatched. Germline V gene sequence: CDR1 LNHNV, CDR2 YYDKDF (reference sequence). CDR3 in DNA: TGTGCCACCAGCAGAAACCGGGACAGCGGAGAGACCCAGTACTTC. Residues: CATSRNRDSGETQYF.